This T cell receptor (beta chain) is drawn from a study of T-cell memory formation after mild COVID-19. Study context: The study found TCR clusters largely donor specific. Notes on the study in general: Within pre-infection memory, some responding clones were found, suggesting cross-reactive memory joined. Most CD4+ clones that shrank were in CM and EM, while CD8+ ones turned up in EMRA.

This clonotype was found many times. Its antigen is unidentified. Employing constant-segment primers, 5'RACE generated TCR alpha and TCR beta cDNA libraries bearing sample barcodes and UMIs. In TCRdb, the 5' RACE reads were re-called with MiXCR into one record per CDR3 protein. The sample yields roughly 28,000 distinct CDR3 sequences, roughly an eighth seen once. Trimming pared 3 bases from V and 4 bases from J, leaving 11 bases between. Germline lookup yields CDR1 KGHDR and CDR2 SFDVKD. There are 14 residues in the CDR3. This sequence was found in an adult woman who had mild COVID-19 (a few samples of this study predate the infection). Cell type and time point are not known. Sequencing was carried out using PBMCs or a T cell subset sorted from them (not recorded which). The chain combines TRBV24-1 with TRBJ1-2; tentative D call: TRBD1 (6 bases). As DNA, the CDR3 is TGTGCCACCAGTGATGACGGGACAAGCTATGGCTACACCTTC. Translating it yields CATSDDGTSYGYTF.